This TCR beta chain derives from a study of blood T cell repertoires in COVID-19. In the authors' methods: Reference gene primer amplification in the assay estimated nucleated cell counts. The method was immunoSEQ multiplex PCR; TCRdb's version includes in-frame clones alone and lacks a portion of them. That table supplies the V and J calls and clone size; D and trimming were determined from the DNA. The repertoire includes roughly 200,000 clones, approximately 84% of them detected once, and about 4.5% sits in the top ten. Sequenced material: peripheral blood. The clonotype comes from a man in his forties or fifties with active or convalescent COVID-19.

As DNA, the CDR3 is TGTGCCAGCACCCTCTTACCAGGGTATGGCTACACCTTC. Amino acids: CASTLLPGYGYTF. V is TRBV7-8 and J is TRBJ1-2; D might be TRBD1 (5 bases). CDR3 length: 13 amino acids. Between the trimmed V and J ends, which lost 7 bases and 5 bases, there was a span of 14 bases. Germline V gene data show CDR1 as SGHVS and CDR2 as FQNEAQ.